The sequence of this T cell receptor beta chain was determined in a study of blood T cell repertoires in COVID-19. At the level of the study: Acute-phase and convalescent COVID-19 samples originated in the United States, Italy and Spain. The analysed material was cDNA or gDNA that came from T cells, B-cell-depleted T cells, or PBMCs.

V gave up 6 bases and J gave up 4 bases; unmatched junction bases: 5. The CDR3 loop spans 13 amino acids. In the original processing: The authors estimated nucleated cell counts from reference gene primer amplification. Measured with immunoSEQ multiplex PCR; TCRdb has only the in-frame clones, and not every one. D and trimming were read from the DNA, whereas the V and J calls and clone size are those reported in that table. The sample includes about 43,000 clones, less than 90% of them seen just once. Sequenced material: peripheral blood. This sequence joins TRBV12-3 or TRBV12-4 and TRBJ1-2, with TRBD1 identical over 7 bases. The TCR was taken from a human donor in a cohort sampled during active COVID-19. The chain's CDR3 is CASSGTVIYGYTF. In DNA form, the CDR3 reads TGTGCCAGCAGCGGGACAGTCATCTATGGCTACACCTTC.